One and the same sample provided the 2 T cell receptor beta chains below, sequenced in a study of Graves' ophthalmopathy and Graves' hyperthyroidism (dated by TCRdb to between 2018 and 2020). TCRdb lists the instrument as Illumina HiSeq 2000. TCR beta CDR3 regions were amplified from RNA transcripts for repertoire sequencing. The first round of RT-PCR was done with HTBI primers and the Qiagen OneStep RT-PCR kit, and was followed by a second round of multiplex PCR, then size selection and purification. TCRdb handled the public reads itself, with Q25 trimming in fastp and clone calling in MiXCR, and kept productive beta chains. Identical CDR3 protein sequences are pooled into one entry, listed with their most common genes and DNA. This sample holds 500,000 to 700,000 distinct CDR3 sequences; 35% to 45% were observed only once. The top ten clonotypes cover 3.5% to 4.5% of the sample. The material sequenced was peripheral blood or thyroid tissue (not recorded which). Receptors were obtained from an adult man with Graves' hyperthyroidism.

About this clonotype itself: One junction end does not reproduce the germline sequence, and a read error may be involved. The chain couples TRBV12-3 or TRBV12-4 to TRBJ1-5; D is unresolved. CDR3 length: 10 amino acids. The CDR3 protein is CASSERAGGF. Written as DNA, the CDR3 is TGTGCCAGCAGTGAGCGAGCGGGAGGGTTT.

This clonotype appeared many times. The chain's CDR3 is CASSLLQGHGYTF. The CDR3 DNA reads TGTGCCAGCAGCTTGCTTCAGGGGCATGGCTACACCTTC. The chain links TRBV5-6 to TRBJ1-2, with D possibly TRBD1 on 6 matching bases. Trimming took 1 base from V and 6 from J, leaving 10 bases between them. Looked up from germline, CDR1 is SGHDT and CDR2 is YYEEEE. This CDR3 is 13 amino acids long.